These 29 T cell receptor beta chains share one sample of origin, sequenced in a study of beta chain features in type 1 diabetes. The authors reverse transcribed all of the isolated RNA, so sequencing captured expressed TCRB transcripts. TCRdb keeps only in-frame clones here, not all; method: immunoSEQ multiplex PCR. The sample lists 550,000 to 850,000 clones, over 10% occurring once. Study results and limitations: In all four CD4+ subsets, TCRB CDR3 length was significantly, moderately reduced in type 1 diabetes.

These receptors' targets are unknown. The sample comprised naive CD4+ T cells from blood. These receptor sequences come from a man between 18 and 29 years old with type 1 diabetes.

CDR3 coding DNA: TGTGCCAGCAGCTTCTCGGGACAGGCTGAAGCTTTCTTT. Its translation is CASSFSGQAEAFF. The chain carries TRBV7-2 and TRBJ1-1; 8 nucleotides line up with TRBD1. The CDR3 consists of 13 residues. Germline V gives CDR1 SGHTA, CDR2 FQGNSA. V lost 3 bases and J lost 6; bases outside the gene matches: 3.

The rearrangement uses TRBV5-4 and TRBJ2-2; D might be TRBD1 (6 bases). Trimming took off 4 bases at V and 1 base at J, with 8 bases between the two ends. Germline V gene lookup returns CDR1 SGHNT and CDR2 YYREEE (reference sequence). This CDR3 region has 14 residues. DNA for the CDR3: TGTGCCAGCAGCCGGGGACAGAACACCGGGGAGCTGTTTTTT. Translated, it gives CASSRGQNTGELFF.

The genes are TRBV25-1 and TRBJ2-3; no definite D call. Trimming left V 7 bases short and J 2 bases short, with 7 bases between. The CDR3 spans 12 residues. Germline-derived CDR1 and CDR2 are MGHDK and SYGVNS. CDR3 sequence: CASTQNTDTQYF. The DNA of the CDR3 is TGTGCCAGCACACAAAACACAGATACGCAGTATTTT. Drawing the rest from reference TRBV25-1 and TRBJ2-3, the complete variable domain is EADIYQTPRYLVIGTGKKITLECSQTMGHDKMYWYQQDPGMELHLIHYSYGVNSTEKGDLSSESTVSRIRTEHFPLTLESARPSHTSQYLCASTQNTDTQYFGPGTRLTVL.

The chain is built from TRBV20-1 and TRBJ1-6; D not certain. V dropped 4 bases and J dropped 8 bases, with 6 bases sitting between them. CDR3 length: 11 residues. Germline V gene sequence: CDR1 DFQATT, CDR2 SNEGSKA (reference sequence). CDR3 nucleotides: TGCAGTGCTAAGAGAGATTCACCCCTCCACTTT. Translated, it gives CSAKRDSPLHF.

J is TRBJ1-2 and V is TRBV11-2, with a possible D match to TRBD1 (6 bases). V gave up 6 bases and J gave up 4 bases, with 15 bases separating them. The CDR3 runs 14 residues. Per the germline V gene, CDR1 is SGHAT and CDR2 is FQNNGV. The CDR3 loop is CASRRIQGTYGYTF. The CDR3 coding sequence is TGTGCCAGCAGGCGTATACAGGGTACCTATGGCTACACCTTC. The entire variable domain, with the rest obtained from reference TRBV11-2 and TRBJ1-2, is as follows: EAGVAQSPRYKIIEKRQSVAFWCNPISGHATLYWYQQILGQGPKLLIQFQNNGVVDDSQLPKDRFSAERLKGVDSTLKIQPAKLEDSAVYLCASRRIQGTYGYTFGSGTRLTVV.

The chain combines TRBV2 with TRBJ1-1, with 7 positions matching TRBD1. This CDR3 has 14 residues. V lost 6 bases and J lost 2; bases outside the gene matches: 6. Per the germline V gene, CDR1 is SNHLY and CDR2 is FYNNEI. CDR3 region: CASRTGQRNTEAFF. Here the CDR3 DNA reads TGTGCCAGCAGGACGGGACAGAGAAACACTGAAGCTTTCTTT.

V usage is TRBV30 and J usage is TRBJ1-2, with a tentative D call TRBD1 (6 bases). Germline assignment: CDR1 GTSNPN and CDR2 SVGIG (reference sequence). CDR3 length: 13 residues. With 1 base removed from V and 2 bases from J, the gap between germline ends came to 8 bases. DNA of the CDR3: TGTGCCTGGAGTGGCGACAGGAACTATGGCTACACCTTC. Translated, it gives CAWSGDRNYGYTF.

This chain uses TRBV25-1 with TRBJ1-2; D may be TRBD1 (6 bases). V was pared by 11 bases and J by 5 bases, with 15 bases between. This CDR3 is 12 amino acids long. Germline CDR1 MGHDK, CDR2 SYGVNS. The CDR3 coding sequence is TGTGCCGTAAGGGACAAGGGGTATGGCTACACCTTC. Amino acids: CAVRDKGYGYTF.

This clone was observed a few times. The rearrangement uses TRBV10-2 and TRBJ2-7; TRBD2 agrees at 7 bases. The CDR3 length is 14 residues. CDR1 and CDR2 (germline): WSHSY, SAAADI. J lost 1 base, V lost 7 bases, and 7 bases had no gene match. CDR3 DNA: TGCGCCAGCACCGAGGGGAGGGGATCCTACGAGCAGTACTTC. This sequence encodes CASTEGRGSYEQYF.

The chain couples TRBV5-1 to TRBJ1-4; tentative D call: TRBD1 (6 bases). The CDR3 consists of 15 residues. Germline CDR1 reads SGHRS; CDR2 reads YFSETQ. V lost 4 bases, J lost 8 bases, and 18 bases lay in between. The CDR3 here is CASSPPRGEGEKLFF. DNA for the CDR3: TGCGCCAGCAGCCCTCCAAGGGGGGAAGGAGAAAAACTGTTTTTT.

This clone was counted a few times. The rearrangement joins TRBV7-9 to TRBJ2-7, with D perhaps assigned TRBD1 or TRBD2 (6 bases each). The CDR3 runs 15 residues. The germline V and J ends were trimmed by 2 bases and 5 bases, with 16 bases remaining between them. Germline V gives CDR1 SEHNR, CDR2 FQNEAQ (reference sequence). The CDR3 DNA reads TGTGCCAGCAGCTTAAGGGGGGACTGGTCAAACGAGCAGTACTTC. This codes for CASSLRGDWSNEQYF.

Regarding this clone: Other DNA variants within this sample encode the same CDR3. This chain links TRBV5-1 with TRBJ1-1, with D possibly matching TRBD1 (6 bases). Germline CDR1 reads SGHRS; CDR2 reads YFSETQ. With 4 bases removed from V and 0 bases from J, the gap between germline ends came to 10 bases. The CDR3 has 14 residues. The CDR3, as DNA: TGCGCCAGCAGCGCAGGACAGCTGAACACTGAAGCTTTCTTT. This translates into CASSAGQLNTEAFF. Together with reference TRBV5-1 and TRBJ1-1, the CDR3 gives the full variable domain: KAGVTQTPRYLIKTRGQQVTLSCSPISGHRSVSWYQQTPGQGLQFLFEYFSETQRNKGNFPGRFSGRQFSNSRSEMNVSTLELGDSALYLCASSAGQLNTEAFFGQGTRLTVV.

The rearrangement uses TRBV30 and TRBJ1-2; D is undetermined. Germline loops: CDR1 GTSNPN, CDR2 SVGIG (reference sequence). The CDR3 totals 21 residues. V lost 4 bases and J 4 bases, leaving 37 bases between the germline ends. The CDR3 DNA follows: TGTGCCTGGACCCCCTTAGGGCAGTTCCTCAACGCTGGATTAGGCTTCTATGGCTACACCTTC. Protein sequence: CAWTPLGQFLNAGLGFYGYTF.

This clone appeared a few times. V gene TRBV6-5 combines with J gene TRBJ2-7, with 11 bases aligning to TRBD1. The CDR3 length is 14 residues. Germline values: CDR1 MNHEY, CDR2 SVGAGI. V trimming: 7 bases; J trimming: 2 bases; junction bases outside the gene matches: 4. CDR3 sequence reads: CASTPDRGPYEQYF. CDR3 DNA: TGTGCCAGCACCCCGGACAGGGGGCCCTACGAGCAGTACTTC.

This clone was observed a few times. The V gene is TRBV30, the J gene TRBJ1-2; D possibly corresponds to TRBD1 (6 bases). V was clipped by 3 bases and J by 3 bases, with 17 bases between them. The CDR3 spans 15 residues. Germline CDR1 is GTSNPN and CDR2 is SVGIG (reference sequence). The CDR3 loop reads CAWSPGGGRYYGYTF. In DNA form, the CDR3 reads TGTGCCTGGAGCCCGGGGGGCGGCCGGTACTATGGCTACACCTTC.

V usage is TRBV14 and J usage is TRBJ2-7; 7 positions agree with TRBD1. With V trimmed by 7 bases and J by 8 bases, 20 bases remained unmatched. The CDR3 has 16 amino acids. CDR1 and CDR2 (germline): SGHDN, FVKESK. The CDR3 spells CASTQGSGQYFTKQYF. The CDR3 DNA sequence: TGTGCCAGCACCCAGGGGTCGGGACAGTACTTTACGAAGCAGTACTTC.

This clone was picked up a small number of times. J is TRBJ2-7 and V is TRBV10-3, with 7 nucleotides matching TRBD1. Trimming at V came to 6 bases and at J to 2 bases, leaving 7 bases not matched to a gene. The CDR3 extends over 14 amino acids. Germline V gene lookup returns CDR1 ENHRY and CDR2 SYGVKD. DNA of the CDR3: TGTGCCATCAGCCCCCGGACAGGAACCTACGAGCAGTACTTC. Translating it yields CAISPRTGTYEQYF.

V usage is TRBV6-6 and J usage is TRBJ2-2; TRBD2 might be the D (6 bases). Looked up from germline, CDR1 is MNHNY and CDR2 is SVGAGI (reference sequence). This CDR3 contains 16 residues. Trimming removed 2 bases at V and 4 bases at J, with 14 bases between. CDR3 bases: TGTGCCAGCAGTTACCTTAACAGCGGGTTCACCGGGGAGCTGTTTTTT. Residues: CASSYLNSGFTGELFF.

V and J are TRBV19 and TRBJ2-5; weak D call: TRBD2 (6 bases). V was clipped by 6 bases and J by 4 bases, with 12 bases between them. There are 13 residues in the CDR3. Germline CDR1 is LNHDA and CDR2 is SQIVND (reference sequence). Here the CDR3 reads CASSRDSTETQYF. The CDR3 coding sequence is TGTGCCAGTAGCCGGGACTCGACAGAGACCCAGTACTTC.

CDR3 sequence reads: CAAAEDDGTEAFF. The CDR3 DNA sequence: TGTGCCGCAGCAGAGGACGACGGCACTGAAGCTTTCTTT. V is TRBV10-3 and J is TRBJ1-1; D remains unclear. Trimming removed 11 bases from V and 4 bases from J, with 17 bases in between. The germline V gene has CDR1 ENHRY and CDR2 SYGVKD. The CDR3 extends over 13 amino acids.

This clone has a handful of counts. The rearrangement uses TRBV21-1 and TRBJ1-1. TRBV21-1 is termed a pseudogene. The CDR3 has 14 amino acids. CDR3 amino acids: CASSNTSPNTEAFF. The CDR3 DNA sequence: TGTGCCAGCAGCAACACTTCCCCCAACACTGAAGCTTTCTTT.

This clone was counted a few times. The chain uses TRBV10-3 and TRBJ2-2; D is undetermined. CDR3 length: 16 residues. Trimming removed 0 bases from V and 1 base from J, with 9 bases in between. The V gene's germline CDR1 is ENHRY and CDR2 SYGVKD. The CDR3 reads CAISESGEMNTGELFF. As DNA, the CDR3 is TGTGCCATCAGTGAGTCAGGAGAGATGAACACCGGGGAGCTGTTTTTT.

A few counts support this clone. V and J are TRBV25-1 and TRBJ1-3, with TRBD1 as a possible D gene (6 bases). Trimming removed 4 bases from V and 1 base from J, with 14 bases in between. Germline CDR1 MGHDK, CDR2 SYGVNS. This CDR3 is built from 16 residues. The DNA for the CDR3 is TGTGCCAGCAGTGCTTCAAACGGACAGTCTGGAAACACCATATATTTT. Protein sequence: CASSASNGQSGNTIYF.

The chain couples TRBV10-3 to TRBJ2-3; 10 nucleotides agree with TRBD2. After removal of 7 bases from V and 2 bases from J, the junction contained 6 bases not matched to a gene. Looked up from germline, CDR1 is ENHRY and CDR2 is SYGVKD. The CDR3 is 15 amino acids. CDR3: CAIMLAGGSTDTQYF. The CDR3 DNA sequence: TGTGCCATCATGTTAGCGGGGGGCTCCACAGATACGCAGTATTTT.

This clone was counted a few times. The gene calls are TRBV30 and TRBJ2-7, with TRBD2 as a possible D gene (6 bases). This CDR3 spans 12 amino acids. The germline gives CDR1 GTSNPN, CDR2 SVGIG (reference sequence). V lost 5 bases to trimming and J lost 5 bases, with 13 bases between them. In DNA, the CDR3 is TGTGCCTGGGAGGGACTGCCCCACGAGCAGTACTTC. Amino acids: CAWEGLPHEQYF.

The gene calls are TRBV2 and TRBJ2-3; D may be TRBD1 (5 bases). CDR1 is SNHLY and CDR2 is FYNNEI in the germline V gene. Deletions cut 6 bases from V and 5 bases from J, with 15 bases between. The CDR3 runs 14 residues. CDR3 residues: CASSRTSLRDTQYF. The CDR3 coding sequence is TGTGCCAGCAGCCGGACAAGCCTTCGAGATACGCAGTATTTT.

The V call is TRBV14, the J call TRBJ2-7, with D uncertain. CDR3 size: 13 residues. Germline lookup yields CDR1 SGHDN and CDR2 FVKESK. Trimming removed 3 bases from V and 6 bases from J, with 12 bases in between. The CDR3 region is CASSQIHLPEQYF. CDR3 nucleotide sequence: TGTGCCAGCAGCCAGATTCACCTCCCCGAGCAGTACTTC.

This clone was recorded a few times. This chain links TRBV29-1 with TRBJ1-1, with 7 bases that match TRBD1. After removal of 6 bases from V and 1 base from J, the junction contained 5 bases not matched to a gene. This CDR3 has 13 amino acids. From germline, CDR1 is SQVTM and CDR2 ANQGSEA. The CDR3 sequence is CSVSGTANTEAFF. The CDR3 bases are TGCAGCGTATCCGGGACAGCGAACACTGAAGCTTTCTTT.

V and J are TRBV28 and TRBJ2-7; D unclear. The CDR3 sequence is 12 residues long. Trimming took off 9 bases at V and 3 bases at J, with 12 bases between the two ends. Germline V lookup: CDR1 MDHEN, CDR2 SYDVKM. CDR3 sequence reads: CASGGTNYEQYF. DNA of the CDR3: TGTGCCAGTGGCGGCACAAACTACGAGCAGTACTTC.